This T cell receptor beta chain is drawn from a study of control samples from healthy donors and cancer patients. This CDR3 comprises 16 residues. Trimming left V 3 bases short and J 0 bases short, with 12 bases between. Germline V gene sequence: CDR1 SGHVS, CDR2 FNYEAQ. Here immunoSEQ multiplex PCR was the method, and the copy in TCRdb shows in-frame clones only, minus some. This table holds over 100,000 clones, roughly 92% found once. The clonotype comes from a man aged 18 to 30 in good health. Sequencing input: blood. This sequence joins TRBV7-6 and TRBJ1-3; D is perhaps TRBD1 (5 bases). This CDR3 is CASSFGTVDSGNTIYF. The CDR3 DNA follows: TGTGCCAGCAGCTTCGGGACGGTAGACTCTGGAAACACCATATATTTT.